This is a list of T cell receptor beta chains from one sample in a study of breast tumors, draining lymph nodes, adjacent tissues. TCRdb reprocessed the multiplex PCR reads with MiXCR, giving one entry per CDR3 protein. Altogether 66,000 or so distinct CDR3 sequences are present, 43% being singletons, with the ten largest covering about 8%. Sequenced: breast tumor tissue. The source of these receptors is a female donor with breast cancer. Some clones in this sample may be carry-over from other donors' samples. Both conserved end residues are part of each CDR3. The order of the fields is D gene, J gene, V gene, clone size, CDR3 DNA, CDR3 protein. D genes are given only for firm matches. Part of the rows lack a size; the others show once, few, many or a class for expanded clones.

- | TRBJ2-7 | TRBV10-3 | many | TGTGCCATCAGCCAAAGGGCAGGCTACGAGCAGTACTTC | CAISQRAGYEQYF
- | TRBJ2-7 | TRBV28 | few | TGTGCCAGCAGTTCGACCGGCAGGGTCTACGAGCAGTACTTC | CASSSTGRVYEQYF
TRBD1 | TRBJ2-4 | TRBV20-1 | many | TGCAGTGCTGGAAAACAGGGGACCAAAACCATTCAGTACTTC | CSAGKQGTKTIQYF
- | TRBJ2-5 | TRBV7-2 | many | TGTGCCAGCAGCTTCTCCCAGCAAGAGACCCAGTACTTC | CASSFSQQETQYF
TRBD1 | TRBJ1-3 | TRBV20-1 | - | TGCAGTGCTTTCGGGACAGGGACTGGAAACACCATATATTTT | CSAFGTGTGNTIYF
TRBD2 | TRBJ2-3 | TRBV3-1 | many | TGTGCCAGCAGCCAAGCCTCTAGCGGGCCCACAGATACGCAGTATTTT | CASSQASSGPTDTQYF
- | TRBJ1-3 | TRBV7-9 | - | TGTGCCAGCAGCTTAGACCTACCCGGAAACACCATATACTTT | CASSLDLPGNTIYF
TRBD2 | TRBJ2-7 | TRBV25-1 | - | TGTGCCAGCAGTGACACCGGGACTAGCGGGGGACGGTCCATCTTC | CASSDTGTSGGRSIF
- | TRBJ2-7 | TRBV5-1 | - | TGCGCCAGCAGCTTGGGAGGGAAGAGCTCCTACGGGCAGTACTTC | CASSLGGKSSYGQYF
- | TRBJ2-7 | TRBV24-1 | many | TGTGCCACCAGTGATGTGGCAGCCCCAAACTACGAGCAGTACTTC | CATSDVAAPNYEQYF
- | TRBJ1-2 | TRBV14 | many | TGTGCCAGCAGCCAAGGGTGGCCACCTAACTATGGCTACACCTTC | CASSQGWPPNYGYTF
TRBD1 | TRBJ1-2 | TRBV7-7 | many | TGTGCTAGCAAATCGGGACAGCCCTATGGCTACACCTTC | CASKSGQPYGYTF
- | TRBJ2-7 | TRBV6-6 | many | TGTGCCACCAATATCCGGGACTGGAACTACGAGCAGTACTTC | CATNIRDWNYEQYF
- | TRBJ1-6 | TRBV7-9 | - | TGTGCCAGCAGCCGAGGGGCGGCCGGCATTTTCTACCCCCTCCACTTT | CASSRGAAGIFYPLHF
TRBD1 | TRBJ1-5 | TRBV10-3 | - | TGTGCCATCACCCCGAGCAGGGACAGGGTGACGGTTGCGCAGCCCCAGCATTTT | CAITPSRDRVTVAQPQHF